This T cell receptor (beta chain) is from a study of patients and donors after allogeneic stem cell transplantation. A few counts support this clonotype. In TCRdb, the RT-PCR reads were re-called with MiXCR into one record per CDR3 protein. The sample has about 200,000 distinct CDR3 sequences, 35% to 50% seen once; the top ten hold around 35%. V lost 4 bases, J lost 3 bases, and 7 bases stayed unmatched. This CDR3 spans 16 amino acids. Germline loops: CDR1 SGHRS, CDR2 YFSETQ. Sample: blood, either unsorted or a sorted T cell fraction (not recorded which). The TCR was taken from a human donor who was either an allogeneic HSCT recipient or a stem cell or donor lymphocyte infusion donor (not recorded which). It is not recorded whose cells these are; they may come from a transplant donor. This chain links TRBV5-1 with TRBJ2-1, with 10 bases aligning to TRBD1. The CDR3 is CASSRTRDRGYNEQFF. The CDR3, as DNA: TGCGCCAGCAGCCGCACTCGGGACAGGGGCTACAATGAGCAGTTCTTC. The entire variable domain, with the rest obtained from reference TRBV5-1 and TRBJ2-1, is as follows: KAGVTQTPRYLIKTRGQQVTLSCSPISGHRSVSWYQQTPGQGLQFLFEYFSETQRNKGNFPGRFSGRQFSNSRSEMNVSTLELGDSALYLCASSRTRDRGYNEQFFGPGTRLTVL.